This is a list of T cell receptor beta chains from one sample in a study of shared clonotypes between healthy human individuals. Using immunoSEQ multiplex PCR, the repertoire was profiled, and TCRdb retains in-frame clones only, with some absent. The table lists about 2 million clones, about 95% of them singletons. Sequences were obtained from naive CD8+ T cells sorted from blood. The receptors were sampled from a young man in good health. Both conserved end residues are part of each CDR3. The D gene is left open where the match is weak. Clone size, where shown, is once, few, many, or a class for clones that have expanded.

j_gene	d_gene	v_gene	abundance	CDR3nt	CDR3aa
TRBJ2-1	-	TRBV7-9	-	TGTGCCAGCAGCCTTCTAGGACCCACGGACAATGAGCAGTTCTTC	CASSLLGPTDNEQFF
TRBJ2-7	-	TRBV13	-	TGTGCCAGCAGCCCCGGGGGCCTGAGCTCCTACGAGCAGTACTTC	CASSPGGLSSYEQYF
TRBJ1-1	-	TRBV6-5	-	TGTGCCAGCAGTTACAGAGGCCCAGGGGTGAACACTGAAGCTTTCTTT	CASSYRGPGVNTEAFF
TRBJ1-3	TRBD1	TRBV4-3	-	TGCGCCAGCAGCCAGGGACAGGGGGCTGGAAACACCATATATTTT	CASSQGQGAGNTIYF
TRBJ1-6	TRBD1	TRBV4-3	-	TGCGCCAGCAGCCAAGGTCAAGACAGGGGTAGATCACCCCTCCACTTT	CASSQGQDRGRSPLHF
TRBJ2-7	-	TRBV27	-	TGTGCCAGCAGTTCCACAGGGTATTACGAGCAGTACTTC	CASSSTGYYEQYF
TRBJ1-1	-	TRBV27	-	TGTGCCAGCAGTTTCCATGGTGTGGACACTGAAGCTTTCTTT	CASSFHGVDTEAFF
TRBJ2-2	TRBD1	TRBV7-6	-	TGTGCCAGCAGCTTGGGGACAGGCGTCCCCGGGGAGCTGTTTTTT	CASSLGTGVPGELFF
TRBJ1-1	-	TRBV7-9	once	TGTGCCAGCAGCGGATGGGACGACAGGTGGGGTCACGGGGGAGCCTTCTTT	CASSGWDDRWGHGGAFF
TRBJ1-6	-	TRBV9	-	TGTGCCAGCAGCGGAGAGGGGATCTCCTATAATTCACCCCTCCACTTT	CASSGEGISYNSPLHF
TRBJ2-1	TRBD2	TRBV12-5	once	TGTGCTAGTGGTTTGGTCGGGACTAGCGGGATTCTTTACAATGAGCAGTTCTTC	CASGLVGTSGILYNEQFF
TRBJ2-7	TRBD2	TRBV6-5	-	TGTGCCAGCAGTTTGGGGGGAGGGGACGAGCAGTACTTC	CASSLGGGDEQYF
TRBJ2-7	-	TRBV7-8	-	TGTGCCAGCAGCTTAGAGACAGTGGTGGACTACGAGCAGTACTTC	CASSLETVVDYEQYF
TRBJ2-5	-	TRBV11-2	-	TGTGCCAGCAGCCACCCTATCGGGATCCAAGAGACCCAGTACTTC	CASSHPIGIQETQYF
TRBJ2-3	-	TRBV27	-	TGTGCCAGCAGTTTACTCGGGGATACGCAGTATTTT	CASSLLGDTQYF
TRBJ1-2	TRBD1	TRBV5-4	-	TGTGCCAGCAGCTCTAGGACAGGGGCCTTCGGCTACACCTTC	CASSSRTGAFGYTF
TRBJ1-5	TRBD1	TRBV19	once	TGTGCCAGTAGTCATGCCGGGACAGGGGACCATCAGCCCCAGCATTTT	CASSHAGTGDHQPQHF
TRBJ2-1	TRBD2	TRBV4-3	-	TGCGCCAGCAGCCGCCTACTAGCGGACAATGAGCAGTTCTTC	CASSRLLADNEQFF